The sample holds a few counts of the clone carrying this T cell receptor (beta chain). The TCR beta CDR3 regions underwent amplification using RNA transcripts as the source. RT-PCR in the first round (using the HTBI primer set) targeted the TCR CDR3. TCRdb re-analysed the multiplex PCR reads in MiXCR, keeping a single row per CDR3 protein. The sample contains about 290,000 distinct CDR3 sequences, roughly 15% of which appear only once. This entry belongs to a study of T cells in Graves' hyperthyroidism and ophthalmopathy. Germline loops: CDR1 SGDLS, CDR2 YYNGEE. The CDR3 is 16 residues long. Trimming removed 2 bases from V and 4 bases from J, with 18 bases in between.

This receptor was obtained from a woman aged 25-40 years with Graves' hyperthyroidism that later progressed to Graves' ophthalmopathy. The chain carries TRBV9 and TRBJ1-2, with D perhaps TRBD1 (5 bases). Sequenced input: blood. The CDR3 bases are TGTGCCAGCAGCGTCGATCTGGGGACCGATTTCTATGGCTACACCTTC. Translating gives CASSVDLGTDFYGYTF.